These T cell receptor beta chains were read from a single sample in a study of cytomegalovirus exposure and HLA in healthy donors. The protocol was immunoSEQ multiplex PCR, while the TCRdb copy is restricted to in-frame clones and leaves out a portion. The repertoire table contains 34,000 or so clones. The material sequenced was PBMCs. Receptor source: a woman aged 40 to 49 in good health and CMV-seropositive. Both conserved end residues are part of each CDR3. Each record gives: V gene, D gene, J gene, CDR3 protein, CDR3 DNA. A D gene is named only where the DNA matches it firmly.

V: TRBV5-4
D: .
J: TRBJ2-2
CDR3: CASSRPDSRNTGELFF
DNA: TGTGCCAGCAGTCGTCCCGATAGCCGTAACACCGGGGAGCTGTTTTTT

V: TRBV6-1
D: .
J: TRBJ2-1
CDR3: CASRRDTYNEQFF
DNA: TGTGCCAGCAGGAGGGACACCTACAATGAGCAGTTCTTC

V: TRBV18
D: TRBD2
J: TRBJ2-2
CDR3: CASSPGLAGELFF
DNA: TGTGCCAGCTCACCGGGACTAGCCGGGGAGCTGTTTTTT

V: TRBV27
D: TRBD2
J: TRBJ2-7
CDR3: CASSFRTSGSEQYF
DNA: TGTGCCAGCAGTTTCCGGACTAGCGGGAGCGAGCAGTACTTC

V: TRBV4-1
D: TRBD1
J: TRBJ1-1
CDR3: CASSQDRLGQGGTEAFF
DNA: TGCGCCAGCAGCCAAGATCGTTTAGGACAGGGAGGGACTGAAGCTTTCTTT

V: TRBV4-2
D: .
J: TRBJ2-1
CDR3: CASSQWGESSYNEQFF
DNA: TGTGCCAGCAGCCAATGGGGCGAGAGCTCCTACAATGAGCAGTTCTTC

V: TRBV19
D: TRBD2
J: TRBJ2-3
CDR3: CASSPTHSGWGTDTQYF
DNA: TGTGCCAGTAGCCCTACTCATAGCGGGTGGGGCACAGATACGCAGTATTTT

V: TRBV15
D: .
J: TRBJ1-3
CDR3: CATKRGILTRSGNTIYF
DNA: TGTGCTACGAAGCGGGGGATCCTGACCCGCTCTGGAAACACCATATATTTT

V: TRBV6-6
D: .
J: TRBJ1-2
CDR3: CASSWGVNYGYTF
DNA: TGTGCCAGCAGTTGGGGGGTTAACTATGGCTACACCTTC

V: TRBV6-5
D: .
J: TRBJ1-2
CDR3: CASSYPQGGVYGYTF
DNA: TGTGCCAGCAGTTACCCCCAGGGTGGGGTCTATGGCTACACCTTC

V: TRBV29-1
D: TRBD1
J: TRBJ2-7
CDR3: CSVEVGTPDRAPYEQYF
DNA: TGCAGCGTTGAAGTTGGCACCCCGGACAGGGCCCCCTACGAGCAGTACTTC

V: TRBV30
D: .
J: TRBJ1-6
CDR3: CAWTDRRDSPLHF
DNA: TGTGCCTGGACCGACAGGCGGGATTCACCCCTCCACTTT

V: TRBV4-2
D: .
J: TRBJ2-1
CDR3: CASSQDFGEQFF
DNA: TGTGCCAGCAGCCAAGATTTCGGGGAGCAGTTCTTC

V: TRBV6-5
D: .
J: TRBJ2-1
CDR3: CASTPFGLAFF
DNA: TGTGCCAGCACCCCCTTTGGACTGGCGTTCTTC

V: TRBV11-2
D: TRBD1
J: TRBJ2-2
CDR3: CASSPDRGGFTGELFF
DNA: TGTGCCAGCAGCCCTGACAGGGGTGGTTTCACCGGGGAGCTGTTTTTT

V: TRBV1
D: .
J: TRBJ2-7
CDR3: CTSSHFSYASGSSWEQYF
DNA: TGCACCAGCAGCCATTTCTCGTATGCCTCGGGTAGCTCGTGGGAGCAGTACTTC

V: TRBV7-9
D: .
J: TRBJ1-5
CDR3: CASSSVYSNQPQHF
DNA: TGTGCCAGCAGCTCGGTATATAGCAATCAGCCCCAGCATTTT

V: TRBV28
D: .
J: TRBJ1-1
CDR3: CASSPTYGRSTEAFF
DNA: TGTGCCAGCAGTCCAACGTACGGCAGGTCCACTGAAGCTTTCTTT

V: TRBV30
D: TRBD2
J: TRBJ2-3
CDR3: CAWTLGLAGGDTQYF
DNA: TGTGCCTGGACCCTCGGACTAGCGGGAGGAGATACGCAGTATTTT

V: TRBV19
D: TRBD2
J: TRBJ2-5
CDR3: CATRLAGGPQETQYF
DNA: TGTGCCACCAGACTAGCGGGAGGCCCGCAAGAGACCCAGTACTTC

V: TRBV30
D: TRBD1
J: TRBJ1-4
CDR3: CAWSSGTADSEKLFF
DNA: TGTGCCTGGAGTTCCGGGACAGCTGACAGTGAAAAACTGTTTTTT

V: TRBV5-6
D: .
J: TRBJ2-7
CDR3: CASSLFGEDYEQYF
DNA: TGTGCCAGCAGCTTGTTCGGGGAAGACTACGAGCAGTACTTC

V: TRBV7-3
D: .
J: TRBJ2-1
CDR3: CASSSVGGEQFF
DNA: TGTGCCAGCAGCTCTGTTGGAGGTGAGCAGTTCTTC

V: TRBV18
D: .
J: TRBJ1-5
CDR3: CASAPNIGGSNQPQHF
DNA: TGTGCCAGCGCACCCAATATTGGAGGGTCTAATCAGCCCCAGCATTTT

V: TRBV2
D: .
J: TRBJ2-3
CDR3: CASLRTSGHTDTQYF
DNA: TGTGCCAGCCTAAGAACGAGCGGCCACACAGATACGCAGTATTTT

V: TRBV11-2
D: .
J: TRBJ2-5
CDR3: CASSSRQTLETQYF
DNA: TGTGCCAGCAGCTCGCGACAGACGTTGGAGACCCAGTACTTC

V: TRBV10-1
D: .
J: TRBJ1-3
CDR3: CASSESASGNTIYF
DNA: TGCGCCAGCAGTGAGTCGGCCTCTGGAAACACCATATATTTT

V: TRBV10-2
D: TRBD1
J: TRBJ2-2
CDR3: CASLNRNRGDTGELFF
DNA: TGCGCCAGCCTAAACCGAAACAGGGGCGACACCGGGGAGCTGTTTTTT

V: TRBV6-1
D: TRBD2
J: TRBJ2-7
CDR3: CASSELGTIVEQYF
DNA: TGTGCCAGCAGTGAATTGGGGACTATAGTCGAGCAGTACTTC

V: TRBV6-1
D: .
J: TRBJ2-5
CDR3: CASSEEAGLETQYF
DNA: TGTGCCAGCAGTGAAGAGGCGGGTTTGGAGACCCAGTACTTC

V: TRBV5-1
D: TRBD1
J: TRBJ1-2
CDR3: CASSLGQGANYGYTF
DNA: TGCGCCAGCAGCTTGGGACAGGGGGCCAACTATGGCTACACCTTC

V: TRBV16
D: .
J: TRBJ2-5
CDR3: CASSQGGGAQYF
DNA: TGTGCCAGCAGCCAAGGAGGGGGGGCCCAGTACTTC

V: TRBV27
D: .
J: TRBJ1-1
CDR3: CASSAQGDQFMNTEAFF
DNA: TGTGCCAGCAGTGCACAGGGAGATCAGTTCATGAACACTGAAGCTTTCTTT

V: TRBV11-3
D: TRBD2
J: TRBJ2-1
CDR3: CASSLYGVSAGGPYNEQFF
DNA: TGTGCCAGCAGCTTATACGGGGTATCAGCGGGAGGTCCCTACAATGAGCAGTTCTTC

V: TRBV11-2
D: .
J: TRBJ2-7
CDR3: CASSFNRQVYEQYF
DNA: TGTGCCAGCAGCTTCAACCGTCAGGTTTACGAGCAGTACTTC

V: TRBV7-8
D: .
J: TRBJ1-1
CDR3: CASSLENPAVHTEAFF
DNA: TGTGCCAGCAGCTTAGAAAATCCGGCGGTGCACACTGAAGCTTTCTTT

V: TRBV27
D: TRBD2
J: TRBJ2-2
CDR3: CASSLAGGPTGELFF
DNA: TGTGCCAGCAGTTTAGCGGGAGGGCCCACCGGGGAGCTGTTTTTT

V: TRBV5-4
D: .
J: TRBJ1-2
CDR3: CASSLGGGGYTF
DNA: TGTGCCAGCAGCTTGGGAGGGGGTGGCTACACCTTC

V: TRBV5-1
D: TRBD1
J: TRBJ2-5
CDR3: CASSLGQGSTWETQYF
DNA: TGCGCCAGCAGCCTAGGACAGGGCTCAACTTGGGAGACCCAGTACTTC

V: TRBV10-3
D: TRBD1
J: TRBJ2-5
CDR3: CATRQQGAGETQYF
DNA: TGTGCCACCAGACAACAGGGGGCGGGAGAGACCCAGTACTTC

V: TRBV4-1
D: .
J: TRBJ1-2
CDR3: CASSARTAYGYTF
DNA: TGCGCCAGCAGCGCTAGGACAGCCTATGGCTACACCTTC

V: TRBV9
D: TRBD2
J: TRBJ2-7
CDR3: CASSVAVAGAAEQYF
DNA: TGTGCCAGCAGCGTAGCGGTAGCGGGAGCGGCCGAGCAGTACTTC

V: TRBV29-1
D: .
J: TRBJ2-5
CDR3: CSVEPGAQGTQYF
DNA: TGCAGCGTCGAACCCGGAGCCCAGGGTACCCAGTACTTC

V: TRBV14
D: .
J: TRBJ2-7
CDR3: CASSQSADSYEQYF
DNA: TGTGCCAGCAGCCAATCCGCGGACTCCTACGAGCAGTACTTC

V: TRBV5-1
D: TRBD2
J: TRBJ2-5
CDR3: CASSPSGGAGETQYF
DNA: TGCGCCAGCAGCCCTAGCGGGGGCGCGGGGGAGACCCAGTACTTC

V: TRBV5-6
D: TRBD1
J: TRBJ1-2
CDR3: CASSSWTGKIYYGYTF
DNA: TGTGCCAGCAGCTCTTGGACAGGGAAGATATACTATGGCTACACCTTC

V: TRBV30
D: .
J: TRBJ2-3
CDR3: CAWSLALADTQYF
DNA: TGTGCCTGGAGCCTAGCTCTCGCAGATACGCAGTATTTT

V: TRBV2
D: TRBD1
J: TRBJ2-3
CDR3: CASSVGTGGTDTQYF
DNA: TGTGCCAGCAGCGTTGGGACAGGTGGCACAGATACGCAGTATTTT

V: TRBV5-6
D: .
J: TRBJ2-7
CDR3: CASSLASEQYF
DNA: TGTGCCAGCAGCTTGGCCTCCGAGCAGTACTTC

V: TRBV27
D: .
J: TRBJ1-6
CDR3: CASSFRQTVTNSPLHF
DNA: TGTGCCAGCAGTTTCCGCCAGACAGTAACAAATTCACCCCTCCACTTT

V: TRBV2
D: .
J: TRBJ1-1
CDR3: CASSGQMNTEAFF
DNA: TGTGCCAGCAGTGGACAAATGAACACTGAAGCTTTCTTT

V: TRBV6-5
D: .
J: TRBJ2-5
CDR3: CASRRARGETQYF
DNA: TGTGCCAGCAGGCGGGCCCGAGGAGAGACCCAGTACTTC

V: TRBV19
D: .
J: TRBJ2-1
CDR3: CASSIGLPSGFRDEQFF
DNA: TGTGCCAGTAGTATAGGTCTGCCGTCGGGGTTTCGCGATGAGCAGTTCTTC